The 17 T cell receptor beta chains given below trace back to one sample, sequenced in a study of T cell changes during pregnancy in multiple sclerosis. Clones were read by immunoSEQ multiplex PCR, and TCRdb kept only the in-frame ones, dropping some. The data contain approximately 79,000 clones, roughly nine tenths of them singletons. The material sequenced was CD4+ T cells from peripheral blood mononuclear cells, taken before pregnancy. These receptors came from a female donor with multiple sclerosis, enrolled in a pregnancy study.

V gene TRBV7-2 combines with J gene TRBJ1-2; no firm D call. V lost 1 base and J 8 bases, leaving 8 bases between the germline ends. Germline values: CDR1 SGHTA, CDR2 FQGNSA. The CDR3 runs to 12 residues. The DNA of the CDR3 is TGTGCCAGCAGCTTAGACCGGGGAGGCTACACCTTC. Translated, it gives CASSLDRGGYTF.

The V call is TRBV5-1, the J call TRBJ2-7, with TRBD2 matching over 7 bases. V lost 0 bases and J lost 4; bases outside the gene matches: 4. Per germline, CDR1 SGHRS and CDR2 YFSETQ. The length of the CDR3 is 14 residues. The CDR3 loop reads CASSLGLAVYEQYF. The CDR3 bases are TGCGCCAGCAGCTTGGGGCTAGCGGTTTACGAGCAGTACTTC.

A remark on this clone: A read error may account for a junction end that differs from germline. The CDR3 DNA reads as TGTGCCAGCAGCACCGGACTAGCGGGGGCCGCAGACTTC. Translated: CASSTGLAGAADF. V gene TRBV7-2 combines with J gene TRBJ2-7; 13 bases are shared with TRBD2. This CDR3 has 13 residues. Per germline, CDR1 SGHTA and CDR2 FQGNSA. Using reference TRBV7-2 and TRBJ2-7 for the parts outside the CDR3, the full variable domain is GAGVSQSPSNKVTEKGKDVELRCDPISGHTALYWYRQSLGQGLEFLIYFQGNSAPDKSGLPSDRFSAERTGGSVSTLTIQRTQQEDSAVYLCASSTGLAGAADFGPGTRLTVT.

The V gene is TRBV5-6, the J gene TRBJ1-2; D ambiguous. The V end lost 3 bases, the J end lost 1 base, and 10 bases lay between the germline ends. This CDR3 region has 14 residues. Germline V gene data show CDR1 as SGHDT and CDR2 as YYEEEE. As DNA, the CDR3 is TGTGCCAGCAGCTCTCTGGGCAGTAACTATGGCTACACCTTC. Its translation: CASSSLGSNYGYTF.

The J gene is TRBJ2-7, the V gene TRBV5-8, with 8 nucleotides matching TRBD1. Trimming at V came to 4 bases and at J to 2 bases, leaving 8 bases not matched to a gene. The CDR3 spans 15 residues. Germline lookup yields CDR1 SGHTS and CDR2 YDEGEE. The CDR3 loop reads CASSLGQALTYEQYF. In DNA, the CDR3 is TGTGCCAGCAGCCTGGGACAGGCCCTCACCTACGAGCAGTACTTC.

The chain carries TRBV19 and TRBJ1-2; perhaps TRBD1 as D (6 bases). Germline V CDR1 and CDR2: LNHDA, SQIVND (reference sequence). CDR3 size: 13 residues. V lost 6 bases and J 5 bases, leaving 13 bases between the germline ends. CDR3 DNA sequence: TGTGCCAGTAGCGTTAGACAGGCGTATGGCTACACCTTC. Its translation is CASSVRQAYGYTF. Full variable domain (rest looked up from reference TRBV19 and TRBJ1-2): DGGITQSPKYLFRKEGQNVTLSCEQNLNHDAMYWYRQDPGQGLRLIYYSQIVNDFQKGDIAEGYSVSREKKESFPLTVTSAQKNPTAFYLCASSVRQAYGYTFGSGTRLTVV.

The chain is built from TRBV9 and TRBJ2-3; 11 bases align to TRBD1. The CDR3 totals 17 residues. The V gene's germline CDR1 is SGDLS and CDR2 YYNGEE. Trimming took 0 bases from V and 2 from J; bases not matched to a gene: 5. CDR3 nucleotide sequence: TGTGCCAGCAGCGTAGCTGGGACAGGGGGGCCCACAGATACGCAGTATTTT. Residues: CASSVAGTGGPTDTQYF.

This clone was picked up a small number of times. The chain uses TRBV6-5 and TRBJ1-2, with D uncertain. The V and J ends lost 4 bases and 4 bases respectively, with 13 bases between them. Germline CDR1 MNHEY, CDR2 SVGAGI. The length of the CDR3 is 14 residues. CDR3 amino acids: CASSSRGRSYGYTF. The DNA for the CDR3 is TGTGCCAGCAGTTCTCGAGGAAGGTCCTATGGCTACACCTTC.

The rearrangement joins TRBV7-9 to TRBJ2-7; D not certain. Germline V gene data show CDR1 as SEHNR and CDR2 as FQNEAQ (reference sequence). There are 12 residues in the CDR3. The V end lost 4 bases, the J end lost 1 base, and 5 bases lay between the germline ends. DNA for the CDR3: TGTGCCAGCAGCTCCTATTCCTACGAGCAGTACTTC. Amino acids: CASSSYSYEQYF.

The CDR3 DNA sequence: TGTGCCAGCAGCCCCGCGAGGGGGCGGCTCACTGAAGCTTTCTTT. It specifies CASSPARGRLTEAFF. The chain joins TRBV7-2 to TRBJ1-1; 7 positions agree with TRBD1. Trimming cost V 5 bases and J 4 bases; bases outside gene matches: 10. This CDR3 is 15 amino acids long. In germline, CDR1 is SGHTA, CDR2 FQGNSA.

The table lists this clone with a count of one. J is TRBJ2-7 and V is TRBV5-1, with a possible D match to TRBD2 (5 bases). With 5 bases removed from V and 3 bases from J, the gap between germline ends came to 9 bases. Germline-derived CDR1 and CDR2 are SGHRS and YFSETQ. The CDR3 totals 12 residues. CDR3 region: CASREGSYEQYF. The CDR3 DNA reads TGCGCCAGCAGGGAAGGGAGCTACGAGCAGTACTTC.

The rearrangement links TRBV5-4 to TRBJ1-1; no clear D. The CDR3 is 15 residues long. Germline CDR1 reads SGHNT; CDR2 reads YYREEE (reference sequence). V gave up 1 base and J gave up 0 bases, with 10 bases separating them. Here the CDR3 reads CASSLSHSLNTEAFF. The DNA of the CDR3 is TGTGCCAGCAGCTTGTCCCACAGTTTGAACACTGAAGCTTTCTTT.

For the CDR3, the DNA is TGTGCCAGCAGGTCAGGACTAGCCCAATACAATGAGCAGTTCTTC. This gives the protein CASRSGLAQYNEQFF. J is TRBJ2-1 and V is TRBV11-1, with 8 bases aligning to TRBD2. V lost 6 bases, J lost 4 bases, and 8 bases stayed unmatched. The germline V gene encodes CDR1 SGHAT and CDR2 FQDESV (reference sequence). The CDR3 length is 15 residues.

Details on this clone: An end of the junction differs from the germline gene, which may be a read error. CDR3 DNA: TGCAGTGCTAGAGTGGGACAGCCCTCTTTC. Protein product: CSARVGQPSF. The genes are TRBV20-1 and TRBJ1-2, with 7 bases matching TRBD1. The CDR3 spans 10 residues. Germline CDR1 reads DFQATT; CDR2 reads SNEGSKA (reference sequence).

The CDR3 DNA reads as TGTGCCAGCAGTTTAGTCCGGGGCAATCAGCCCCAGCATTTT. This gives the protein CASSLVRGNQPQHF. The genes are TRBV28 and TRBJ1-5; D unclear. This CDR3 region has 14 residues. CDR1 and CDR2 (germline): MDHEN, SYDVKM. V was pared by 2 bases and J by 2 bases, with 7 bases between. The full variable domain, completed using reference TRBV28 and TRBJ1-5, is DVKVTQSSRYLVKRTGEKVFLECVQDMDHENMFWYRQDPGLGLRLIYFSYDVKMKEKGDIPEGYSVSREKKERFSLILESASTNQTSMYLCASSLVRGNQPQHFGDGTRLSIL.

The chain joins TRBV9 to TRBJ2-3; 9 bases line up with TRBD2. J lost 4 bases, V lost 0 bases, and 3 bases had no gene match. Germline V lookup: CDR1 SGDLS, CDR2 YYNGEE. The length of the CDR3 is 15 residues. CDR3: CASSVGRGGSDTQYF. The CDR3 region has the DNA TGTGCCAGCAGCGTAGGGCGGGGGGGATCAGATACGCAGTATTTT.

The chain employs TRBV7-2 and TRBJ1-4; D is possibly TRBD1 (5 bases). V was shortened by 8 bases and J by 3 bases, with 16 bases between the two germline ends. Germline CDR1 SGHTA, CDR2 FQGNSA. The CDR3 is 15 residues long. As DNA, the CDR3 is TGTGCCAGCCAAAGGGGCCCTACTCCTAATGAAAAACTGTTTTTT. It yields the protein CASQRGPTPNEKLFF.